The present entry profiles one T cell receptor (beta chain) with its context. With a much larger clone just one base away, this may be a read error. This entry is derived from a study of tumor and adjacent non-tumor tissue in lung cancer. Background on the study: Samples averaged roughly 4.3 million productive TCRbeta reads each.

No cell sorting was done before RNA was extracted from the tissue. This non-tumor lung sample came from over 3 cm beyond the tumor edge. The library came from three nested PCR rounds adapted from ARM-PCR protocols. TCRdb reprocessed the multiplex PCR reads via MiXCR and lists one record per CDR3 protein. The sample lists some 99,000 distinct CDR3 sequences; about 65% were seen once. The CDR3 extends over 15 amino acids. Germline CDR1 SEHNR, CDR2 FQNEAQ (reference sequence). The source of this sequence is a man aged 55 to 70 with non-small cell lung cancer. Sequencing was performed on distant non-tumor lung tissue. V usage is TRBV7-9 and J usage is TRBJ2-3; D might be TRBD2 (5 bases). CDR3 nucleotides: TGTGCCAGCAGCACACTAGATTCTGGCACAGATACGCAGTTTTTT. It codes for CASSTLDSGTDTQFF.